These T cell receptor beta chains were read from a single sample in a study of CD8 T cells in ankylosing spondylitis. TCRdb independently ran MiXCR on the 5' RACE reads; one entry per CDR3 protein. The sample consists of about 15,000 distinct CDR3 sequences, under 3.5% of them appearing once. Sequencing was performed on blood, either unsorted or a sorted T cell fraction (not recorded which). The receptors stem from a male donor with ankylosing spondylitis or in good health (not recorded which). The CDR3 runs from the conserved cysteine through the conserved F or W. Fields, in order: V gene, clone size, D gene, J gene, CDR3 DNA, CDR3 protein. D genes are given only for firm matches. Clone size is shown for a subset of rows, as once, few, many or a class of expanded clone.

V gene: TRBV9
clone size: many
D gene: NA
J gene: TRBJ1-3
CDR3 DNA: TGTGCCAGCAGCGTAGAGGGCCACTCTGGAAACACCATATATTTT
CDR3 protein: CASSVEGHSGNTIYF

V gene: TRBV9
clone size: many
D gene: TRBD1
J gene: TRBJ2-7
CDR3 DNA: TGTGCCAGCAGCGGTGGGGACAGGTCCTACGAGCAGTACTTC
CDR3 protein: CASSGGDRSYEQYF

V gene: TRBV9
clone size: many
D gene: NA
J gene: TRBJ2-1
CDR3 DNA: TGTGCCAGCAGCGTAGTAGCGACCTCCTACAATGAGCAGTTCTTC
CDR3 protein: CASSVVATSYNEQFF

V gene: TRBV9
clone size: many
D gene: TRBD1
J gene: TRBJ2-3
CDR3 DNA: TGTGCCAGCAGCGTATATCAGGGGGGCACAGATACGCAGTATTTT
CDR3 protein: CASSVYQGGTDTQYF

V gene: TRBV9
clone size: many
D gene: TRBD1
J gene: TRBJ2-7
CDR3 DNA: TGTGCCAGCAGTCCGGGACAGGTAACTTACGAGCAGTACTTC
CDR3 protein: CASSPGQVTYEQYF

V gene: TRBV21-1
clone size: few
D gene: NA
J gene: TRBJ1-2
CDR3 DNA: TGTGCCAGCAGCACGGAGATAAGGCAGCAGCCCACTTTTGGCTATGGCTACACCTTC
CDR3 protein: CASSTEIRQQPTFGYGYTF

V gene: TRBV9
clone size: many
D gene: TRBD2
J gene: TRBJ2-7
CDR3 DNA: TGTGCCAGCAGCGGAGGGCTAGCGGGAGAGTCAATGAGCTACGAGCAGTACTTC
CDR3 protein: CASSGGLAGESMSYEQYF

V gene: TRBV9
clone size: many
D gene: TRBD2
J gene: TRBJ2-3
CDR3 DNA: TGTGCCAGCAGCGCTTACGGTCCCGGGACTAGCGGGGGCCCTAGCACAGATACGCAGTATTTT
CDR3 protein: CASSAYGPGTSGGPSTDTQYF

V gene: TRBV9
clone size: many
D gene: NA
J gene: TRBJ2-3
CDR3 DNA: TGTGCCAGCAGCGTCCGCCGGGATAGCGCAGATACGCAGTATTTT
CDR3 protein: CASSVRRDSADTQYF

V gene: TRBV9
clone size: many
D gene: TRBD2
J gene: TRBJ2-3
CDR3 DNA: TGTGCCAGCAGCGTGGGAGCGGGAGGGATGGATACGCAGTATTTT
CDR3 protein: CASSVGAGGMDTQYF

V gene: TRBV9
clone size: many
D gene: TRBD1
J gene: TRBJ1-3
CDR3 DNA: TGTGCCAGCAGCGTAGCCGCATCCGGGACAGCCGCCTCTGGAAACACCATATATTTT
CDR3 protein: CASSVAASGTAASGNTIYF

V gene: TRBV9
clone size: many
D gene: TRBD1
J gene: TRBJ2-7
CDR3 DNA: TGTGCCAGCAGCATCGGACAGGGGGCATCATACGAGCAGTACTTC
CDR3 protein: CASSIGQGASYEQYF

V gene: TRBV9
clone size: many
D gene: NA
J gene: TRBJ2-2
CDR3 DNA: TGTGCCAGCAGCGGTACAGGTTTTACCGGGGAGCTGTTTTTT
CDR3 protein: CASSGTGFTGELFF

V gene: TRBV9
clone size: many
D gene: TRBD2
J gene: TRBJ2-5
CDR3 DNA: TGTGCCAGCAGCCCGGGACTAGCGGGGGGTAGGGGAAGTCAAGAGACCCAGTACTTC
CDR3 protein: CASSPGLAGGRGSQETQYF

V gene: TRBV9
clone size: medium-sized
D gene: TRBD2
J gene: TRBJ2-1
CDR3 DNA: TGTGCCAGCAGCGTAGGTGAGCGGGGTGAGCAGTTCTTC
CDR3 protein: CASSVGERGEQFF

V gene: TRBV9
clone size: many
D gene: NA
J gene: TRBJ2-2
CDR3 DNA: TGTGCCAGCAGCCCCTTACCCTCGGGCACCGGGGAGCTGTTTTTT
CDR3 protein: CASSPLPSGTGELFF

V gene: TRBV9
clone size: many
D gene: NA
J gene: TRBJ2-5
CDR3 DNA: TGTGCCAGCAGCGTAGACAGGTCGGGGAAGGAGACCCAGTACTTC
CDR3 protein: CASSVDRSGKETQYF

V gene: TRBV9
clone size: many
D gene: NA
J gene: TRBJ1-6
CDR3 DNA: TGTGCCAGCAGCGTAGCTGGGGTGTCACCCCTCCACTTT
CDR3 protein: CASSVAGVSPLHF

V gene: TRBV9
clone size: many
D gene: NA
J gene: TRBJ2-1
CDR3 DNA: TGTGCCAGCAGCGTCGAAGGGGTTAGCTCCTACAATGAGCAGTTCTTC
CDR3 protein: CASSVEGVSSYNEQFF

V gene: TRBV9
clone size: many
D gene: NA
J gene: TRBJ1-2
CDR3 DNA: TGTGCCAGCAGCGTAATGGGTACCAACTATGGCTACACCTTC
CDR3 protein: CASSVMGTNYGYTF

V gene: TRBV9
clone size: many
D gene: TRBD1
J gene: TRBJ1-1
CDR3 DNA: TGTGCCAGCAGCTCAAGACAGGGGAAAATGAACACTGAAGCTTTCTTT
CDR3 protein: CASSSRQGKMNTEAFF

V gene: TRBV9
clone size: many
D gene: NA
J gene: TRBJ2-2
CDR3 DNA: TGTGCCAGCAGCGTAGAAGGGACTCCACCCCCCGGGGAGCTGTTTTTT
CDR3 protein: CASSVEGTPPPGELFF

V gene: TRBV6-8
clone size: many
D gene: TRBD1
J gene: TRBJ2-2
CDR3 DNA: TGTGCCAGAAGTCAGGGGGCGGATTCGAACACCGGGGAGCTGTTTTTT
CDR3 protein: CARSQGADSNTGELFF

V gene: TRBV9
clone size: many
D gene: NA
J gene: TRBJ1-2
CDR3 DNA: TGTGCCAGCAGCCCGGGGGATGGGACGAACTATGGCTACACCTTC
CDR3 protein: CASSPGDGTNYGYTF

V gene: TRBV9
clone size: NA
D gene: TRBD1
J gene: TRBJ1-4
CDR3 DNA: TGTGCCAGCAGCGCAGGACAGGGATTAAGGGCGGAAAAACTGGTTTTT
CDR3 protein: CASSAGQGLRAEKLVF

V gene: TRBV9
clone size: medium-sized
D gene: NA
J gene: TRBJ2-7
CDR3 DNA: TGTGCCAGCAGCCCAAAACAAAGGGGATACGAGCAGTACTTC
CDR3 protein: CASSPKQRGYEQYF

V gene: TRBV9
clone size: many
D gene: TRBD2
J gene: TRBJ2-1
CDR3 DNA: TGTGCCAGCAGCCCAAGAGCCGTACTAGCGGGAGTAAATGAGCAGTTCTTC
CDR3 protein: CASSPRAVLAGVNEQFF

V gene: TRBV9
clone size: many
D gene: NA
J gene: TRBJ1-4
CDR3 DNA: TGTGCCAGCAGCGCCGGAGTTACAACTAATGAAAAACTGTTTTTT
CDR3 protein: CASSAGVTTNEKLFF

V gene: TRBV9
clone size: NA
D gene: NA
J gene: TRBJ2-5
CDR3 DNA: TGTGCCAGCAGCGTAGTCCAGACCCTCAAAGTCACCCAGTACTTC
CDR3 protein: CASSVVQTLKVTQYF

V gene: TRBV9
clone size: many
D gene: NA
J gene: TRBJ2-7
CDR3 DNA: TGTGCCAGCAGCGTAGGATACACCAACTACGAGCAGTACTTC
CDR3 protein: CASSVGYTNYEQYF

V gene: TRBV9
clone size: many
D gene: NA
J gene: TRBJ2-7
CDR3 DNA: TGTGCCAGCAGCGTAGGGGGGTTCACCTACGAGCAGTACTTC
CDR3 protein: CASSVGGFTYEQYF

V gene: TRBV9
clone size: many
D gene: NA
J gene: TRBJ2-5
CDR3 DNA: TGTGCCAGCAGCGTTGACGGGGGCGCGCGAGGGACCCAGTACTTC
CDR3 protein: CASSVDGGARGTQYF

V gene: TRBV9
clone size: many
D gene: NA
J gene: TRBJ2-1
CDR3 DNA: TGTGCCAGCAGCGTAGCTTCTAGCCCCTTAAATGAGCAGTTCTTC
CDR3 protein: CASSVASSPLNEQFF

V gene: TRBV9
clone size: many
D gene: TRBD1
J gene: TRBJ2-2
CDR3 DNA: TGTGCCAGCAGCACTCAACAGGGGAGTGGCACCGGGGAGCTGTTTTTT
CDR3 protein: CASSTQQGSGTGELFF